The 2 T cell receptor beta chains presented below share a single source sample, sequenced in a study of cytomegalovirus exposure and HLA in healthy donors. The repertoire was sequenced with immunoSEQ multiplex PCR; TCRdb's copy has only in-frame clones and lacks some. Counted here are roughly 100,000 clones, about 95% occurring once; the ten biggest clones make up 0.89%. The sample was PBMCs. The source of these receptors is a woman aged 18-29 years in good health and CMV-seronegative.

The V call is TRBV19, the J call TRBJ1-5; the D gene is possibly TRBD1 (6 bases). CDR3 length equals 14 residues. Germline CDR1 is LNHDA and CDR2 is SQIVND (reference sequence). Trimming removed 5 bases at V and 4 bases at J, with 12 bases between. CDR3 nucleotides: TGTGCCAGTAGTGCAGGGACACCTAATCAGCCCCAGCATTTT. Translation gives CASSAGTPNQPQHF.

This chain uses TRBV29-1 with TRBJ2-7; 7 bases are shared with TRBD1. CDR3 size: 13 residues. The V and J ends lost 4 bases and 1 base, in that order; junction bases with no gene match: 4. The V gene's germline CDR1 is SQVTM and CDR2 ANQGSEA. CDR3 loop: CSVAWDSSYEQYF. Written as DNA, the CDR3 is TGCAGCGTTGCGTGGGACAGTTCCTACGAGCAGTACTTC.